These T cell receptor beta chains were read from a single sample in a study of T cell changes during pregnancy in multiple sclerosis. TCRdb's copy holds only in-frame clones and misses some; the assay was immunoSEQ multiplex PCR. Of 40,000 to 45,000 clones listed, over 75% were seen once; the top ten hold about 0.65%. Source: CD4+ T cells from peripheral blood mononuclear cells, taken before pregnancy. These receptors originate from a female donor with multiple sclerosis, enrolled in a pregnancy study. The CDR3 runs from the conserved cysteine through the conserved F or W.

11	TRBJ1-1	TRBV20-1	CSARDRLRAFF
16	TRBJ2-1	TRBV18	CASSTLADFSYNEQFF
16	TRBJ2-3	TRBV18	CASSPIVRGLGDTQYF
14	TRBJ1-2	TRBV10-3	CAITQDRTNYGYTF
16	TRBJ2-1	TRBV2	CASSAKRRPSYNEQFF
20	TRBJ2-1	TRBV10-3	CAISGGGRAGRGTSYNEQFF
14	TRBJ1-1	TRBV7-3	CASSFFGQQDKAFF
14	TRBJ2-3	TRBV7-2	CASSLRSRVDTQYF
15	TRBJ1-1	TRBV28	CASSLSGGPNTEAFF
16	TRBJ2-7	TRBV15	CATSRGERSPSYEQYF
14	TRBJ1-1	TRBV6-1	CASSEAMGGTEAFF
17	TRBJ1-5	TRBV28	CASSLRQGQGSNQPQHF
15	TRBJ2-5	TRBV5-1	CASSPDGGGEETQYF
12	TRBJ1-2	TRBV29-1	CSVRQGNSGYTF
15	TRBJ2-2	TRBV19	CATRGVAGAPGELFF
13	TRBJ2-7	TRBV2	CASWTSGNYEQYF
16	TRBJ1-2	TRBV6-5	CASSSARQGTNYGYTF
14	TRBJ1-1	TRBV4-2	CASSRGTAGTEAFF
13	TRBJ2-1	TRBV6-5	CASSYSPGGAQFF
11	TRBJ1-1	TRBV19	CASSTETEAFF
14	TRBJ2-3	TRBV7-9	CASSLGSGRDTQYF
14	TRBJ2-7	TRBV28	CASSGGGGRHEQYF
16	TRBJ2-3	TRBV5-1	CASSLGTSGRADTQYF
16	TRBJ2-3	TRBV11-3	CASSPGQAGATDTQYF
16	TRBJ2-7	TRBV7-9	CASSVGSRGRSYEQYF
16	TRBJ2-3	TRBV10-3	CAISESTSGLTDTQYF
12	TRBJ2-7	TRBV18	CASSRQGASGDF
13	TRBJ2-1	TRBV11-2	CASSPQGAWEQFF
14	TRBJ1-3	TRBV6-6	CASSSTQGTDTIYF
15	TRBJ1-3	TRBV7-6	CASSRDTISGNTIYF
16	TRBJ2-2	TRBV19	CASSLPRTGSTGELFF
16	TRBJ2-2	TRBV27	CASSRSGTANTGELFF
12	TRBJ2-5	TRBV7-2	CASTANVGTQYF